This T cell receptor (beta chain) was sequenced during a study of human T cells and chemical hapten exposure. MiXCR, applied by TCRdb to the RACE reads, yields one record per CDR3 protein. Of under 300,000 distinct CDR3 sequences in the sample, almost 8% are singletons; the top ten hold 0.9% to 1.5%. Comments on this clonotype: Its target is unknown.

Time point given: pre-sensitization, week 0. The treatment was: therapeutic diphenylcyclopropenone sensitization with weekly scalp DPC. Study-wide points: Large CDR3 similarity clusters arose significantly more often from expanded TCRs than from controls.

The CDR3 has 16 amino acids. Looked up from germline, CDR1 is MNHEY and CDR2 is SVGEGT. J lost 0 bases, V lost 0 bases, and 2 bases had no gene match. This chain connects TRBV6-2 or TRBV6-3 to TRBJ1-5; 7 bases line up with TRBD1. The specimen was whole blood, collected in connection with sensitization to the hapten diphenylcyclopropenone (DPC). The source of this sequence is a man in his late teens or twenties with alopecia areata. Some clones in this sample may be carry-over from other donors' samples. Written as DNA, the CDR3 is TGTGCCAGCAGTTACTCGGGACAGAGTAGCAATCAGCCCCAGCATTTT. Residues: CASSYSGQSSNQPQHF.